These T cell receptor beta chains were read from a single sample in a study of shared clonotypes between healthy human individuals. Sequencing was performed with immunoSEQ multiplex PCR; in TCRdb, only in-frame clones are kept and a portion is missing. The repertoire holds 2,500,000 or so clones, with over 85% as singletons. Sequencing input: naive CD4+ T cells sorted from blood. These receptors originate from a man aged 18 to 35 in good health. CDR3s include the opening cysteine and the closing phenylalanine or tryptophan. Rows may omit the clone size; those that give it use once, few, many or a size class.

>NA|TRBJ2-7|TRBV18
CASSPPTGNSYEQYF
>NA|TRBJ2-7|TRBV5-1
CASSPGTAYEQYF
>NA|TRBJ1-4|TRBV5-4
CASSISDGEKLFF
>NA|TRBJ1-4|TRBV7-2
CASSLEVGRNEKLFF
>once|TRBJ2-5|TRBV5-1
CASSFGPEGAQETQYF
>NA|TRBJ2-1|TRBV6-1
CASSVDQAVRQFF
>few|TRBJ1-6|TRBV5-4
CASSLDSQNSPLHF
>once|TRBJ2-2|TRBV7-3
CASSSYVTGELFF
>NA|TRBJ2-1|TRBV7-2
CASSLATREQFF
>once|TRBJ1-2|TRBV10-2
CASGQGPRDGYTF
>NA|TRBJ2-7|TRBV9
CASSPQVSATYEQYF
>NA|TRBJ2-1|TRBV6-5
CACWGAGVGNEQFF
>NA|TRBJ2-3|TRBV7-2
CASSNLRSPDTQYF
>NA|TRBJ2-5|TRBV18
CASSPSYQETQYF
>NA|TRBJ1-2|TRBV19
CASSFLDRGDGYTF
>NA|TRBJ2-1|TRBV5-4
CASSLVAAYNEQFF
>NA|TRBJ1-5|TRBV7-6
CASSLGDSNQPQHF
>NA|TRBJ2-4|TRBV5-1
CASSSSGGLNIQYF
>NA|TRBJ2-5|TRBV18
CASSSLRAGETQYF
>NA|TRBJ2-3|TRBV6-1
CASSFYDTQYF
>NA|TRBJ2-7|TRBV29-1
CSVGGPGYEQYF
>NA|TRBJ2-2|TRBV11-2
CASSLGGAGELFF
>NA|TRBJ2-1|TRBV11-2
CASSFDLVLNEQFF
>NA|TRBJ2-6|TRBV7-2
CASSLAHSGANVLTF
>NA|TRBJ1-1|TRBV7-2
CASSRGTGYGNTEAFF
>NA|TRBJ2-6|TRBV5-4
CASSLASGSGANVLTF
>NA|TRBJ2-1|TRBV29-1
CSVGIGGNEQFF
>NA|TRBJ2-7|TRBV30
CAWSRQGYEQYF
>NA|TRBJ1-5|TRBV5-1
CASSPGQEGQPQHF
>NA|TRBJ2-7|TRBV27
CASGERGREQYF
>NA|TRBJ1-2|TRBV7-9
CASSLNQREGYTF
>NA|TRBJ2-2|TRBV10-3
CAISADRRGELFF
>NA|TRBJ2-1|TRBV5-1
CADWVTGAFNEQFF
>NA|TRBJ2-1|TRBV18
CASSLRGDEQFF
>NA|TRBJ1-5|TRBV12-5
CASGPTPGGNQPQHF